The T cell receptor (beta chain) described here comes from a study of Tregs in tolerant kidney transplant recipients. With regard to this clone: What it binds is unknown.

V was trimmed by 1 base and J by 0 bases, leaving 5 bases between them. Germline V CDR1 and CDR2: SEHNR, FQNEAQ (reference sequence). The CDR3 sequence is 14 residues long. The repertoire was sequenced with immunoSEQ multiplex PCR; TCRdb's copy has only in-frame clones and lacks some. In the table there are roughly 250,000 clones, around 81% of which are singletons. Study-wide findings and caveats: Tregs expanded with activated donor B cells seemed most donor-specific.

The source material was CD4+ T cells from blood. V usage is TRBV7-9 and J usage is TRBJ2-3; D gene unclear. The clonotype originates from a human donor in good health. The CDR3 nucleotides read TGTGCCAGCAGCTTAGTCTCTAGCACAGATACGCAGTATTTT. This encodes CASSLVSSTDTQYF. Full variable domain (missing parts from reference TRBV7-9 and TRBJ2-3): DTGVSQNPRHKITKRGQNVTFRCDPISEHNRLYWYRQTLGQGPEFLTYFQNEAQLEKSRLLSDRFSAERPKGSFSTLEIQRTEQGDSAMYLCASSLVSSTDTQYFGPGTRLTVL.